This is a list of T cell receptor beta chains from one sample in a study of blood T cell repertoires in COVID-19. TCRdb's table, derived via immunoSEQ multiplex PCR, lists solely in-frame clones and lacks some. The sample lists 85,000 to 95,000 clones, about nine tenths occurring once. The sequenced material came from peripheral blood. Receptors were obtained from a man aged 60 to 75 with COVID-19, enrolled during active disease. CDR3s include the opening cysteine and the closing phenylalanine or tryptophan. The D gene is left open where the match is weak. For some rows the clone size is stated as once, few or many, or as a class when expanded; others skip it.

size: -; D: -; V: TRBV4-2; J: TRBJ1-5; CDR3: CASSSRVSQPQHF; DNA: TGTGCCAGCAGCTCCAGGGTTAGTCAGCCCCAGCATTTT
size: -; D: TRBD1; V: TRBV4-2; J: TRBJ2-5; CDR3: CASSPDRGAETQYF; DNA: TGTGCCAGCAGCCCGGACAGGGGAGCAGAGACCCAGTACTTC
size: -; D: TRBD2; V: TRBV11-2; J: TRBJ2-2; CDR3: CASSFLLGSGRGDTGELFF; DNA: TGTGCCAGCAGCTTTTTACTAGGAAGCGGGAGAGGCGACACCGGGGAGCTGTTTTTT
size: -; D: TRBD1; V: TRBV7-2; J: TRBJ2-2; CDR3: CASSLNGQGANTGELFF; DNA: TGTGCCAGCAGCTTAAATGGACAGGGGGCGAACACCGGGGAGCTGTTTTTT
size: once; D: -; V: TRBV28; J: TRBJ2-3; CDR3: CASRGIAHGADTQYF; DNA: TGTGCCAGCAGGGGAATCGCACACGGGGCAGATACGCAGTATTTT
size: -; D: TRBD2; V: TRBV19; J: TRBJ2-2; CDR3: CASSIFTSDGELFF; DNA: TGTGCCAGTAGTATCTTTACTAGCGACGGGGAGCTGTTTTTT
size: -; D: TRBD2; V: TRBV19; J: TRBJ2-1; CDR3: CASSIAGGLNEQFF; DNA: TGTGCCAGTAGTATAGCGGGAGGGCTTAATGAGCAGTTCTTC
size: -; D: -; V: TRBV28; J: TRBJ2-3; CDR3: CASSSPGRRLTDTQYF; DNA: TGTGCCAGCAGTTCCCCGGGAAGAAGACTCACAGATACGCAGTATTTT
size: -; D: TRBD1; V: TRBV28; J: TRBJ1-4; CDR3: CASSDRGREKLFF; DNA: TGTGCCAGCAGCGACAGGGGTCGTGAAAAACTGTTTTTT
size: -; D: -; V: TRBV11-3; J: TRBJ2-2; CDR3: CASSVGGPYGELFF; DNA: TGTGCCAGCAGCGTTGGAGGGCCGTACGGGGAGCTGTTTTTT
size: -; D: TRBD1; V: TRBV19; J: TRBJ1-3; CDR3: CASSIGTGANTIYF; DNA: TGTGCCAGTAGTATCGGGACAGGGGCGAACACCATATATTTT
size: -; D: TRBD2; V: TRBV5-1; J: TRBJ2-1; CDR3: CASSLTSGLDYNEQFF; DNA: TGCGCCAGCAGCTTGACTAGCGGGCTTGACTACAATGAGCAGTTCTTC
size: -; D: -; V: TRBV28; J: TRBJ2-6; CDR3: CASTPTGEAGANVLTF; DNA: TGTGCCAGCACCCCCACCGGGGAGGCTGGGGCCAACGTCCTGACTTTC
size: -; D: -; V: TRBV2; J: TRBJ2-7; CDR3: CASRGGSSYEQYF; DNA: TGTGCCAGCAGAGGGGGATCCTCCTACGAGCAGTACTTC
size: few; D: -; V: TRBV2; J: TRBJ1-1; CDR3: CASSGEGNTEAFF; DNA: TGTGCCAGCAGTGGGGAGGGGAACACTGAAGCTTTCTTT
size: -; D: -; V: TRBV7-6; J: TRBJ2-7; CDR3: CASSLVGAEEQYF; DNA: TGTGCCAGCAGCTTAGTGGGGGCTGAGGAGCAGTACTTC
size: -; D: TRBD2; V: TRBV4-1; J: TRBJ2-7; CDR3: CASSQTSGDLYEQYF; DNA: TGCGCCAGCAGCCAGACTAGCGGGGACCTCTACGAGCAGTACTTC
size: -; D: -; V: TRBV29-1; J: TRBJ2-3; CDR3: CSVPGTSTDTQYF; DNA: TGCAGCGTTCCGGGAACTAGCACAGATACGCAGTATTTT
size: -; D: -; V: TRBV5-1; J: TRBJ2-1; CDR3: CASSSPGLASEQFF; DNA: TGCGCCAGCAGCTCACCGGGACTGGCATCTGAGCAGTTCTTC
size: -; D: -; V: TRBV29-1; J: TRBJ1-2; CDR3: CSVRREYGYTF; DNA: TGCAGCGTTCGCAGGGAATATGGCTACACCTTC
size: -; D: TRBD2; V: TRBV7-3; J: TRBJ2-1; CDR3: CASSLSSGIYNEQFF; DNA: TGTGCCAGCAGCTTATCGAGCGGGATCTACAATGAGCAGTTCTTC
size: many; D: TRBD1; V: TRBV19; J: TRBJ1-6; CDR3: CASTGTGMSPLHF; DNA: TGTGCCAGTACCGGGACAGGGATGTCACCCCTCCACTTT
size: -; D: TRBD2; V: TRBV28; J: TRBJ2-2; CDR3: CASSLTLAGGTGELFF; DNA: TGTGCCAGCAGTTTAACCCTAGCGGGAGGTACCGGGGAGCTGTTTTTT
size: -; D: -; V: TRBV30; J: TRBJ1-2; CDR3: CAWTPDSYGYTF; DNA: TGTGCCTGGACCCCCGACAGTTATGGCTACACCTTC
size: -; D: -; V: TRBV6-2/TRBV6-3; J: TRBJ2-7; CDR3: CASSYLYGGVLYEQYF; DNA: TGTGCCAGCAGTTACCTTTACGGGGGAGTTCTCTACGAGCAGTACTTC
size: -; D: TRBD2; V: TRBV19; J: TRBJ2-7; CDR3: CASSIAGTSGKAYEQYF; DNA: TGTGCCAGTAGTATAGCTGGGACTAGCGGGAAAGCCTACGAGCAGTACTTC
size: -; D: TRBD1; V: TRBV2; J: TRBJ2-1; CDR3: CASSTLRTGGNEQFF; DNA: TGTGCCAGCAGTACCCTTCGGACAGGGGGTAATGAGCAGTTCTTC
size: -; D: TRBD1; V: TRBV2; J: TRBJ2-4; CDR3: CASSEAVAGQGHAIQYF; DNA: TGTGCCAGCAGTGAAGCTGTCGCCGGACAGGGACATGCCATTCAGTACTTC
size: once; D: -; V: TRBV5-1; J: TRBJ2-5; CDR3: CASSSAPSGEETQYF; DNA: TGCGCCAGCAGCTCCGCCCCCTCAGGGGAAGAGACCCAGTACTTC
size: -; D: TRBD1; V: TRBV5-1; J: TRBJ2-1; CDR3: CASSLGPGGNNEQFF; DNA: TGCGCCAGCAGCTTGGGGCCAGGGGGTAACAATGAGCAGTTCTTC
size: -; D: -; V: TRBV2; J: TRBJ1-4; CDR3: CASSVTDRLFF; DNA: TGTGCCAGCAGTGTTACGGACAGACTGTTTTTT
size: -; D: TRBD2; V: TRBV10-3; J: TRBJ2-1; CDR3: CAISDGTSGREQFF; DNA: TGTGCCATCAGTGATGGGACTAGCGGGAGGGAGCAGTTCTTC
size: -; D: TRBD1; V: TRBV5-1; J: TRBJ2-1; CDR3: CASSWAPGTGSTIEQFF; DNA: TGCGCCAGCAGCTGGGCCCCCGGGACAGGGTCTACGATTGAGCAGTTCTTC
size: -; D: TRBD2; V: TRBV27; J: TRBJ2-1; CDR3: CASSFGSGTQTYNEQFF; DNA: TGTGCCAGCAGTTTTGGTAGCGGGACGCAGACCTACAATGAGCAGTTCTTC
size: once; D: -; V: TRBV30; J: TRBJ1-1; CDR3: CAWSLSTEAFF; DNA: TGTGCCTGGAGTCTTTCCACTGAAGCTTTCTTT
size: few; D: TRBD2; V: TRBV7-9; J: TRBJ2-3; CDR3: CASSSGLAETDTQYF; DNA: TGTGCCAGCAGCTCGGGACTAGCTGAGACAGATACGCAGTATTTT
size: -; D: TRBD1; V: TRBV6-5; J: TRBJ1-5; CDR3: CASRRTGGHQPQHF; DNA: TGTGCCAGCAGGCGGACAGGGGGCCATCAGCCCCAGCATTTT
size: -; D: -; V: TRBV6-6; J: TRBJ1-1; CDR3: CASSHLRQTNTEAFF; DNA: TGTGCCAGCAGTCATTTAAGACAGACGAACACTGAAGCTTTCTTT
size: -; D: TRBD1; V: TRBV19; J: TRBJ1-2; CDR3: CASSTGTGWFGYTF; DNA: TGTGCCAGTAGTACCGGGACAGGGTGGTTTGGCTACACCTTC
size: -; D: -; V: TRBV12-3/TRBV12-4; J: TRBJ1-3; CDR3: CASSLRVPNTIYF; DNA: TGTGCCAGCAGTTTGAGGGTCCCGAACACCATATATTTT
size: once; D: TRBD2; V: TRBV6-2/TRBV6-3; J: TRBJ2-4; CDR3: CASSYRLAGILAKNIQYF; DNA: TGTGCCAGCAGTTACCGACTAGCGGGAATATTAGCCAAAAACATTCAGTACTTC
size: -; D: TRBD2; V: TRBV4-3; J: TRBJ2-3; CDR3: CASSQEPPGAGGRDTQYF; DNA: TGCGCCAGCAGCCAAGAGCCCCCCGGAGCGGGAGGTCGGGATACGCAGTATTTT
size: -; D: TRBD1; V: TRBV7-6; J: TRBJ2-7; CDR3: CASSPGTGFGQQYF; DNA: TGTGCCAGCAGCCCCGGGACAGGGTTTGGCCAGCAGTACTTC
size: -; D: TRBD2; V: TRBV5-1; J: TRBJ2-1; CDR3: CASSLTSGRAPEQFF; DNA: TGCGCCAGCAGCTTAACTAGCGGGAGGGCCCCTGAGCAGTTCTTC
size: -; D: TRBD2; V: TRBV5-1; J: TRBJ2-2; CDR3: CASSAAGTSGSQDTGELFF; DNA: TGCGCCAGCAGCGCGGCGGGGACTAGCGGGAGTCAAGACACCGGGGAGCTGTTTTTT
size: -; D: -; V: TRBV28; J: TRBJ2-5; CDR3: CASSPGTQVETQYF; DNA: TGTGCCAGCAGTCCCGGGACTCAAGTCGAGACCCAGTACTTC
size: -; D: -; V: TRBV7-9; J: TRBJ1-2; CDR3: CASSLMSGYTF; DNA: TGTGCCAGCAGCTTAATGAGTGGCTACACCTTC
size: -; D: -; V: TRBV24-1; J: TRBJ1-4; CDR3: CATSEGPTTEKLFF; DNA: TGTGCCACCAGTGAGGGCCCCACAACGGAAAAACTGTTTTTT
size: -; D: TRBD1; V: TRBV19; J: TRBJ1-5; CDR3: CASSKPGDRPNQPQHF; DNA: TGTGCCAGTAGTAAACCCGGGGACAGGCCCAATCAGCCCCAGCATTTT
size: -; D: -; V: TRBV30; J: TRBJ2-7; CDR3: CAWSQDSEQYF; DNA: TGTGCCTGGAGCCAGGACAGCGAGCAGTACTTC
size: -; D: -; V: TRBV7-2; J: TRBJ2-7; CDR3: CASSLSGFVDEQYF; DNA: TGTGCCAGCAGCTTAAGCGGGTTTGTTGACGAGCAGTACTTC
size: -; D: TRBD1; V: TRBV6-4; J: TRBJ2-1; CDR3: CASSGTGGSYNEQFF; DNA: TGTGCCAGCAGTGGAACAGGGGGCTCCTACAATGAGCAGTTCTTC
size: -; D: TRBD2; V: TRBV6-5; J: TRBJ2-1; CDR3: CASSRPTSVLNEQFF; DNA: TGTGCCAGCAGTCGTCCGACTAGCGTCCTCAATGAGCAGTTCTTC
size: -; D: -; V: TRBV9; J: TRBJ1-3; CDR3: CASSPRTDFSGNTIYF; DNA: TGTGCCAGCAGCCCCCGGACAGACTTCTCTGGAAACACCATATATTTT
size: -; D: -; V: TRBV6-4; J: TRBJ1-6; CDR3: CASSIKGNSPLHF; DNA: TGTGCCAGCAGTATCAAGGGGAATTCACCCCTCCACTTT
size: few; D: -; V: TRBV7-9; J: TRBJ2-1; CDR3: CASSRLVNEQFF; DNA: TGTGCCAGCAGCAGACTAGTCAATGAGCAGTTCTTC
size: -; D: -; V: TRBV11-2; J: TRBJ2-7; CDR3: CASSQRQDEKQYF; DNA: TGTGCCAGCAGCCAACGACAGGACGAGAAGCAGTACTTC
size: -; D: -; V: TRBV4-3; J: TRBJ1-2; CDR3: CASSKSGDGYTF; DNA: TGCGCCAGCAGCAAAAGCGGGGATGGCTACACCTTC